This TCR beta chain was obtained from a study of T cells after yellow fever vaccination. Germline values: CDR1 SGDLS, CDR2 YYNGEE. The CDR3 totals 13 residues. V was trimmed by 0 bases and J by 3 bases, leaving 3 bases between them. This clonotype occurred a few times. Each CDR3 protein gets one entry after TCRdb re-called the 5' RACE reads with MiXCR. Among about 340,000 distinct CDR3 sequences, about 8.7% were seen once, and the ten largest hold roughly 18%. The sample was PBMCs, taken on the day of the first yellow fever vaccination. The clonotype originates from a man aged 18 to 29 who received the YFV17D yellow fever vaccine. This chain links TRBV9 with TRBJ1-4; no firm D call. As DNA, the CDR3 is TGTGCCAGCAGCGTAGCGGCTAATGAAAAACTGTTTTTT. Protein: CASSVAANEKLFF.